Presented here are 15 T cell receptor beta chains from one specimen sequenced in a study of shared clonotypes between healthy human individuals. Libraries were prepared by immunoSEQ multiplex PCR; TCRdb keeps only in-frame clonotypes and omits some of them. Found here are 1,400,000 or so clones, approximately 98.5% of them singletons; the top ten hold 0.36%. The sample consisted of naive CD4+ T cells sorted from blood. Subset: CD45RA+ positively selected. These receptors all stem from a young man in good health.

This chain connects TRBV18 to TRBJ1-2; a possible D gene is TRBD1 (5 bases). With 1 base removed from V and 7 bases from J, the gap between germline ends came to 13 bases. Germline CDR1 and CDR2: KGHSH and LQKENI. The CDR3 consists of 14 residues. For the CDR3, the DNA is TGTGCCAGCTCACCACTTAAAGAGGGGTTTGGCTACACCTTC. Amino acid sequence: CASSPLKEGFGYTF.

The chain has TRBV5-1 and TRBJ2-7; 10 nucleotides align to TRBD2. CDR3 length equals 15 residues. V gave up 4 bases and J gave up 5 bases; unmatched junction bases: 9. The germline gives CDR1 SGHRS, CDR2 YFSETQ. The CDR3 is CASSTELAGRNEQYF. Here the CDR3 DNA reads TGCGCCAGCAGCACCGAACTAGCGGGACGGAACGAGCAGTACTTC.

J is TRBJ1-2 and V is TRBV2, with a possible D match to TRBD1 (5 bases). The germline V gene encodes CDR1 SNHLY and CDR2 FYNNEI. This CDR3 spans 14 amino acids. Trimming stripped 5 bases from V and 1 base from J, with 11 bases between. CDR3 in amino acids: CASSPDDSNYGYTF. The DNA for the CDR3 is TGTGCCAGCAGTCCTGATGACAGTAACTATGGCTACACCTTC.

This clone showed up just once. This chain joins TRBV12-5 and TRBJ2-1; 7 bases line up with TRBD1. The V segment lost 6 bases and the J segment 6 bases; nucleotides outside the gene matches: 8. This CDR3 region has 14 residues. CDR1 and CDR2 (germline): LGHNT, FRNRAP. The CDR3 here is CASGNRGTGNEQFF. The CDR3 DNA sequence: TGTGCTAGTGGGAACAGGGGCACGGGCAATGAGCAGTTCTTC.

This chain joins TRBV2 and TRBJ2-1; possible D gene TRBD1, 6 bases. With 6 bases removed from V and 3 bases from J, the gap between germline ends came to 12 bases. CDR1 SNHLY and CDR2 FYNNEI come from the germline V gene. The CDR3 runs to 14 residues. The CDR3 loop reads CASSGAGDYNEQFF. The CDR3 coding sequence is TGTGCCAGCAGCGGCGCAGGGGACTACAATGAGCAGTTCTTC.

The CDR3 DNA reads as TGCGCCAGCAAGGGACTAGCGGGAGGAATTGCGGACACCGGGGAGCTGTTTTTT. This sequence encodes CASKGLAGGIADTGELFF. The chain joins TRBV5-1 to TRBJ2-2; 15 positions match TRBD2. CDR1 and CDR2 from the germline V gene are SGHRS and YFSETQ. There are 18 residues in the CDR3. The junction had 9 bases not matched to a gene; V was cut back by 6 bases and J by 3 bases.

This sequence joins TRBV11-2 and TRBJ2-5, with no clear D. The CDR3 has 12 residues. V shed 3 bases and J shed 4 bases, with 6 bases lying between them. The germline V gene encodes CDR1 SGHAT and CDR2 FQNNGV. CDR3 residues: CASSFGLETQYF. CDR3 DNA: TGTGCCAGCAGCTTTGGTCTAGAGACCCAGTACTTC.

This clone appeared a single time. V gene TRBV5-4 combines with J gene TRBJ2-7; D possibly matches TRBD1 or TRBD2 (5 bases each). Trimming shortened V by 5 bases and J by 1 base, and 16 bases separated the two germline ends. The CDR3 is made up of 15 amino acids. The germline V gene encodes CDR1 SGHNT and CDR2 YYREEE (reference sequence). The DNA of the CDR3 is TGTGCCAGCAGTTCAGGGACGGCCGCTTCCTACGAGCAGTACTTC. Translation gives CASSSGTAASYEQYF.

The rearrangement joins TRBV10-3 to TRBJ2-7; 9 bases fit TRBD1. This CDR3 contains 17 residues. Germline assignment: CDR1 ENHRY and CDR2 SYGVKD. The trim removed 1 base at V and 2 bases at J, leaving 9 bases unmatched. The CDR3 protein is CAISEWVSGTGPYEQYF. CDR3 DNA sequence: TGTGCCATCAGTGAGTGGGTATCCGGGACAGGGCCCTACGAGCAGTACTTC.

V is TRBV11-2 and J is TRBJ2-5; D uncertain. Germline CDR1 is SGHAT and CDR2 is FQNNGV. The CDR3 covers 15 residues. Trimming cost V 1 base and J 3 bases, with 12 bases left between them. For the CDR3, the DNA is TGTGCCAGCAGCTTAGTGGATAGGCCAAAAGAGACCCAGTACTTC. It yields the protein CASSLVDRPKETQYF.

With regard to this clone: Distinct nucleotide sequences in the sample also encode this CDR3. J is TRBJ2-5 and V is TRBV18; TRBD2 might be the D (5 bases). CDR3 length: 15 amino acids. Trimming stripped 0 bases from V and 2 bases from J, with 10 bases between. CDR1 is KGHSH, CDR2 LQKENI, per germline. The CDR3: CASSPPSGGQETQYF. DNA for the CDR3: TGTGCCAGCTCACCACCGAGCGGCGGTCAAGAGACCCAGTACTTC. Variable domain in full (rest from reference TRBV18 and TRBJ2-5): NAGVMQNPRHLVRRRGQEARLRCSPMKGHSHVYWYRQLPEEGLKFMVYLQKENIIDESGMPKERFSAEFPKEGPSILRIQQVVRGDSAAYFCASSPPSGGQETQYFGPGTRLLVL.

The chain uses TRBV12-5 and TRBJ2-7; tentatively, D is TRBD1 (6 bases). This CDR3 has 18 residues. Germline V gene sequence: CDR1 LGHNT, CDR2 FRNRAP. The germline V and J ends were trimmed by 2 bases and 3 bases, with 23 bases remaining between them. The CDR3 is CASGLPLLQDRTLYEQYF. In DNA form, the CDR3 reads TGTGCTAGTGGTTTGCCGCTTCTCCAGGACAGAACCCTCTACGAGCAGTACTTC.

The chain carries TRBV7-9 and TRBJ2-7; 8 bases fit TRBD2. Germline CDR1 is SEHNR and CDR2 is FQNEAQ (reference sequence). The CDR3 sequence is 15 residues long. With V trimmed by 0 bases and J by 3 bases, 4 bases remained unmatched. CDR3 region: CASSLATSGSYEQYF. In DNA, the CDR3 is TGTGCCAGCAGCTTAGCGACCAGCGGGAGCTACGAGCAGTACTTC. Complete variable domain (other parts from reference TRBV7-9 and TRBJ2-7): DTGVSQNPRHKITKRGQNVTFRCDPISEHNRLYWYRQTLGQGPEFLTYFQNEAQLEKSRLLSDRFSAERPKGSFSTLEIQRTEQGDSAMYLCASSLATSGSYEQYFGPGTRLTVT.

As concerns this clone: In the same sample, other DNA sequences code for this CDR3. The chain employs TRBV18 and TRBJ1-2; maybe TRBD1 (5 bases). Germline CDR1 reads KGHSH; CDR2 reads LQKENI. This CDR3 has 13 residues. With 6 bases removed from V and 3 bases from J, the gap between germline ends came to 11 bases. CDR3 amino acids: CASSPSGDYGYTF. CDR3 DNA: TGTGCCAGCTCTCCCTCGGGGGACTATGGCTACACCTTC.

CDR3 DNA: TGTGCCACCAGCGGACAACCCGGGACTACCAATGAGCAGTTCTTC. Its translation: CATSGQPGTTNEQFF. The rearrangement uses TRBV15 and TRBJ2-1; 7 bases are a match to TRBD2. CDR1 is LNHNV and CDR2 is YYDKDF in the germline V gene (reference sequence). This CDR3 region has 15 residues. The V and J ends lost 5 bases and 6 bases, in that order; junction bases with no gene match: 10.